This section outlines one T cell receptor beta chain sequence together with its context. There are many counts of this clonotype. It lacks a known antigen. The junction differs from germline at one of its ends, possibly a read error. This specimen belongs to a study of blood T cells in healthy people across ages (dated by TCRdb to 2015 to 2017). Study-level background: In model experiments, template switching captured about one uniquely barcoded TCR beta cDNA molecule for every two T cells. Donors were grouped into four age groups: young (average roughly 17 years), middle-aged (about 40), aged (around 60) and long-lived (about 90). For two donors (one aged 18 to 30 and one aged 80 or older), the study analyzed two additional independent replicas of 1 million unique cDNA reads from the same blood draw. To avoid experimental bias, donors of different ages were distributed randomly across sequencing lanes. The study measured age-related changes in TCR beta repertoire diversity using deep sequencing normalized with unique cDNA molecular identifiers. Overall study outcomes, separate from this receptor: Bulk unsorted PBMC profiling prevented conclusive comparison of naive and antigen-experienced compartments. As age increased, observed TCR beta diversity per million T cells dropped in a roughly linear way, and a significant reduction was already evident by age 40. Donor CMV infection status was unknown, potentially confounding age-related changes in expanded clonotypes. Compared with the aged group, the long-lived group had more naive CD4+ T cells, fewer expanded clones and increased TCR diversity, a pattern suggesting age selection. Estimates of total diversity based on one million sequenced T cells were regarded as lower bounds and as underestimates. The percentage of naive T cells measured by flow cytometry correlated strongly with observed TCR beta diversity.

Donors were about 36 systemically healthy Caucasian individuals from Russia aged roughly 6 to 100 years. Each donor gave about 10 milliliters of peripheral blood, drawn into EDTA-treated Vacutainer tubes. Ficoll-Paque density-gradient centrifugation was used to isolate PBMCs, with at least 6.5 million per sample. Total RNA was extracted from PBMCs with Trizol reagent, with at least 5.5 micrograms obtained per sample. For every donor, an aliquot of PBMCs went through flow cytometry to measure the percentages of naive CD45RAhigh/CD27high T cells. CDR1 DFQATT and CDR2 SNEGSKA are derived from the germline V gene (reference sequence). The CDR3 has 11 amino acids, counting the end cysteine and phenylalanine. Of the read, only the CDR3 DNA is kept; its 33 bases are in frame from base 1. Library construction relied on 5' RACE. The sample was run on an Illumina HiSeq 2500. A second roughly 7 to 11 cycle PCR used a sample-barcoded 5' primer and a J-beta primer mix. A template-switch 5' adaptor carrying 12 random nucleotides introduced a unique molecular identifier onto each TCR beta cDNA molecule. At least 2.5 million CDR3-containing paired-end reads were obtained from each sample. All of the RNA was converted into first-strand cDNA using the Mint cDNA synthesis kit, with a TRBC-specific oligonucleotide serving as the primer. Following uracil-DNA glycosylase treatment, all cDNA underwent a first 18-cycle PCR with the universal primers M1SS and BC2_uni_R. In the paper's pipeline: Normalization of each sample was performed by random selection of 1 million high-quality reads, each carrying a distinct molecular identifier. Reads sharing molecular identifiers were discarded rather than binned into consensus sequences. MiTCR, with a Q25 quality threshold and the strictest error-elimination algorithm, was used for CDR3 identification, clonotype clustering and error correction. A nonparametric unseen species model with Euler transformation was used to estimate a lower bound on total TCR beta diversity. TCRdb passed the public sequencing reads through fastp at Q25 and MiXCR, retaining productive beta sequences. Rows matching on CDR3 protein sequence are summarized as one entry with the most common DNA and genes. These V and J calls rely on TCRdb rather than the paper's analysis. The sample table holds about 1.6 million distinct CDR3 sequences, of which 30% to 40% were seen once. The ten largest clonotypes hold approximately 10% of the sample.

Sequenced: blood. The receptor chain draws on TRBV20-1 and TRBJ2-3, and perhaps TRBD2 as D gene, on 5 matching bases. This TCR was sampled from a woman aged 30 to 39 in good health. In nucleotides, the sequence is TGCAGTACTAGATGGTTGGATACGCAGTATTTT. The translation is CSTRWLDTQYF.